This T cell receptor (beta chain) was sequenced for a study of T cell repertoires in cytomegalovirus infection. Across the whole study: A matching HLA type, together with CMV infection, was signaled by public TCR beta signatures.

This clonotype was seen at least ten times. Its antigen is as yet unknown. Each CDR3 protein is one row after TCRdb ran MiXCR on the reads. The sample consists of fewer than 350,000 distinct CDR3 sequences, 8% to 9.5% of them appearing once. General observations from the study: CMV-specific TCR beta clonotypes restricted by HLA-C dominated the ex vivo response. CMV carriers with the relevant HLA were identified by cumulative public TCR beta family frequency.

The receptor's source is a human donor in good health (CMV status not recorded). Some clones in this sample may be carry-over from other donors' samples. Input material: PBMCs.

CDR3: CASSSRAGNEKLFF. DNA of the CDR3: TGTGCCAGCAGCTCCCGGGCCGGTAATGAAAAACTGTTTTTT. The chain links TRBV7-2 to TRBJ1-4; D is undetermined. V lost 4 bases, J lost 4 bases, and 10 bases lay in between. The CDR3 runs 14 residues. The germline V gene has CDR1 SGHTA and CDR2 FQGNSA.